Below, 16 T cell receptor beta chains from the same sample are listed, as sequenced in a study of T cell repertoires in cytomegalovirus infection. One entry per CDR3 protein, called by TCRdb with MiXCR from the reads. The table records some 400,000 distinct CDR3 sequences, 15% to 20% of them present only once. The sequencing input was PBMCs. Receptors originate from a human donor in good health (CMV status not recorded). Some clones in this sample may be carry-over from other donors' samples.

V usage is TRBV10-3 and J usage is TRBJ2-1; 11 bases match TRBD2. J gave up 8 bases and V 6 bases, and 6 bases lay outside the gene matches. Germline CDR1 is ENHRY and CDR2 is SYGVKD. The CDR3 is 14 amino acids. CDR3 bases: TGTGCCATCAGAACGGGACTAGCGGTCGATGAGCAGTTCTTC. This sequence encodes CAIRTGLAVDEQFF.

This clonotype was found many times. V gene TRBV7-2 combines with J gene TRBJ1-5; 10 bases match TRBD1. The CDR3 is made up of 18 amino acids. CDR1 is SGHTA, CDR2 FQGNSA, per germline. V shed 5 bases, J shed 0 bases, and the junction held 10 bases outside the gene matches. CDR3 bases: TGTGCCAGCAGCCCGGGGACAGGGGCGGCGTATAGCAATCAGCCCCAGCATTTT. As protein: CASSPGTGAAYSNQPQHF. The full variable domain, completed using reference TRBV7-2 and TRBJ1-5, is GAGVSQSPSNKVTEKGKDVELRCDPISGHTALYWYRQSLGQGLEFLIYFQGNSAPDKSGLPSDRFSAERTGGSVSTLTIQRTQQEDSAVYLCASSPGTGAAYSNQPQHFGDGTRLSIL.

The chain employs TRBV30 and TRBJ1-2; D not resolved. Trimming left V 4 bases short and J 0 bases short, with 12 bases between. The CDR3 extends over 14 amino acids. The germline gives CDR1 GTSNPN, CDR2 SVGIG (reference sequence). CDR3 residues: CAWITLRANYGYTF. CDR3 coding DNA: TGTGCCTGGATTACACTGAGAGCTAACTATGGCTACACCTTC.

This chain joins TRBV7-2 and TRBJ2-1; D is unclear. From germline, CDR1 is SGHTA and CDR2 FQGNSA. Trimming removed 6 bases at V and 6 bases at J, with 12 bases between. The CDR3 runs to 13 residues. DNA for the CDR3: TGTGCCAGCAGACGACCTCCTGGCAATGAGCAGTTCTTC. Amino acid sequence: CASRRPPGNEQFF.

The rearrangement links TRBV5-4 to TRBJ1-1; no definite D call. Germline lookup yields CDR1 SGHNT and CDR2 YYREEE (reference sequence). CDR3 length: 14 amino acids. Trimming cost V 5 bases and J 3 bases, with 14 bases left between them. The CDR3 is CASSFDLRDTEAFF. The CDR3 nucleotides read TGTGCCAGCAGTTTCGACCTGAGGGACACTGAAGCTTTCTTT. Together with reference TRBV5-4 and TRBJ1-1, the CDR3 gives the full variable domain: ETGVTQSPTHLIKTRGQQVTLRCSSQSGHNTVSWYQQALGQGPQFIFQYYREEENGRGNFPPRFSGLQFPNYSSELNVNALELDDSALYLCASSFDLRDTEAFFGQGTRLTVV.

This rearrangement joins TRBV23-1 to TRBJ2-7; TRBD1 might be the D (5 bases). TRBV23-1 is an open reading frame whose function is uncertain. This CDR3 spans 18 amino acids. V lost 2 bases, J lost 1 base, and 21 bases lay in between. CDR3 DNA: TGCGCCAGCAGTCAACCAATACAGGTCACCCTCTCTTCCTACGAGCAGTACTTC. This translates into CASSQPIQVTLSSYEQYF.

This clonotype was seen more than once but under ten times. The gene calls are TRBV6-1 and TRBJ2-1, with D uncertain. The germline gives CDR1 MNHNS, CDR2 SASEGT. CDR3 size: 14 residues. V was pared by 7 bases and J by 0 bases, with 10 bases between. The CDR3 DNA is TGTGCCAGCATCTGGCGGAGCTCCTACAATGAGCAGTTCTTC. Encoded protein: CASIWRSSYNEQFF.

This clonotype was seen many times. CDR3 protein: CASGQYQINTGELFF. In DNA, the CDR3 is TGTGCCAGCGGCCAGTATCAGATCAACACCGGGGAGCTGTTTTTT. This sequence joins TRBV7-2 and TRBJ2-2; D is undetermined. The CDR3 length is 15 residues. Germline-derived CDR1 and CDR2 are SGHTA and FQGNSA. The V gene lost 8 bases and the J gene lost 2 bases, with 15 bases spanning the gap.

This sequence joins TRBV29-1 and TRBJ2-3; D is possibly TRBD1 (6 bases). CDR1 is SQVTM, CDR2 ANQGSEA, per germline. The CDR3 loop spans 15 amino acids. The V end lost 2 bases, the J end lost 4 bases, and 16 bases lay between the germline ends. CDR3 loop: CSVERGSGTADTQYF. CDR3 bases: TGCAGCGTTGAAAGGGGGTCGGGGACGGCAGATACGCAGTATTTT.

This clonotype appeared a few times. The CDR3 DNA reads TGCAGTGCTAGGCGATTTAATTCACCCCTCCACTTT. It encodes CSARRFNSPLHF. This chain uses TRBV20-1 with TRBJ1-6; D not certain. The V gene's germline CDR1 is DFQATT and CDR2 SNEGSKA (reference sequence). This CDR3 is built from 12 residues. V lost 3 bases and J 6 bases, leaving 6 bases between the germline ends.

This clonotype was observed a few times. The chain joins TRBV2 to TRBJ1-5, with D possibly matching TRBD1 (6 bases). CDR3 length equals 15 residues. Germline-derived CDR1 and CDR2 are SNHLY and FYNNEI. Trimming took 5 bases from V and 1 from J, leaving 12 bases between them. Written as DNA, the CDR3 is TGTGCCAGCAGTTTCGGACAGCCCAGCAATCAGCCCCAGCATTTT. Amino acid sequence: CASSFGQPSNQPQHF.

The CDR3 DNA reads TGCGCCAGCAGCCAAGATGGTCGTAGCAATCAGCCCCAGCATTTT. Its protein product is CASSQDGRSNQPQHF. The J gene is TRBJ1-5, the V gene TRBV4-3; no clear D gene. This CDR3 is 15 amino acids long. Trimming stripped 0 bases from V and 0 bases from J, with 6 bases between. Germline assignment: CDR1 LGHNA and CDR2 YSLEER.

This clonotype was counted ten times or more. This chain connects TRBV6-1 to TRBJ1-5, with unresolved D. This CDR3 is 15 amino acids long. Germline-derived CDR1 and CDR2 are MNHNS and SASEGT. V lost 4 bases and J 7 bases, leaving 17 bases between the germline ends. As DNA, the CDR3 is TGTGCCAGCAGTGTATTTAGCAAGGCCAGACAGCCCCAGCATTTT. Translation: CASSVFSKARQPQHF.

This clonotype was counted ten times or more. The chain carries TRBV7-2 and TRBJ1-5; D ambiguous. CDR1 and CDR2 (germline): SGHTA, FQGNSA. The CDR3 is 14 amino acids. V lost 2 bases and J lost 4, with 9 bases in between. The CDR3 here is CASSLTSPNQPQHF. The DNA for the CDR3 is TGTGCCAGCAGCTTAACTAGCCCTAATCAGCCCCAGCATTTT.

At least ten counts were recorded for this clonotype. The chain has TRBV15 and TRBJ2-7; 8 nucleotides agree with TRBD1. CDR1 and CDR2 (germline): LNHNV, YYDKDF (reference sequence). V gave up 6 bases and J gave up 3 bases; unmatched junction bases: 4. The CDR3 spans 13 residues. DNA for the CDR3: TGTGCCACCAGGCAGGGGGCCAACTACGAGCAGTACTTC. This encodes CATRQGANYEQYF.

J is TRBJ2-2 and V is TRBV20-1, with unresolved D. V was pared by 0 bases and J by 1 base, with 9 bases between. Germline assignment: CDR1 DFQATT and CDR2 SNEGSKA (reference sequence). The CDR3 length is 15 residues. The CDR3 bases are TGCAGTGCTAGAGATTACGGCAGGAACACCGGGGAGCTGTTTTTT. It specifies CSARDYGRNTGELFF.